The 11 T cell receptor beta chains given below trace back to one sample, sequenced in a study of tumor-infiltrating lymphocytes in localized non-small cell lung cancer. The method was immunoSEQ multiplex PCR; TCRdb's version includes in-frame clones alone and lacks a portion of them. This table holds 20,000 to 30,000 clones, around 67% found once. The sample was lung tumor tissue. The receptors stem from a human donor with non-small cell lung cancer.

This clone was found a few times. The chain recombines TRBV15 with TRBJ1-6; the D is unclear. This CDR3 contains 15 residues. Trimming removed 0 bases at V and 7 bases at J, with 10 bases between. Germline V lookup: CDR1 LNHNV, CDR2 YYDKDF (reference sequence). The CDR3 nucleotides are TGTGCCACCAGCAGAGAAGGAGACGGCAATTCACCCCTCCACTTT. Protein product: CATSREGDGNSPLHF.

The chain links TRBV5-1 to TRBJ1-1; D gene ambiguous. V lost 2 bases and J 0 bases, leaving 14 bases between the germline ends. Germline V gene lookup returns CDR1 SGHRS and CDR2 YFSETQ. The CDR3 has 16 residues. In DNA form, the CDR3 reads TGCGCCAGCAGCTTCGAATCAACAGTGTTGAACACTGAAGCTTTCTTT. It yields the protein CASSFESTVLNTEAFF.

This clone was seen just once. The genes are TRBV27 and TRBJ2-7; D not resolved. This CDR3 is 15 amino acids long. Germline CDR1 MNHEY, CDR2 SMNVEV (reference sequence). The ends were cut back, 7 bases at V and 2 bases at J, with 18 bases in the middle. The CDR3 is CASKGKAQGTYEQYF. The CDR3 nucleotides read TGTGCCAGCAAAGGAAAGGCTCAAGGCACCTACGAGCAGTACTTC.

The V call is TRBV11-3, the J call TRBJ2-1, with D unresolved. This CDR3 has 14 residues. Deletions cut 3 bases from V and 6 bases from J, with 12 bases between. Germline V gene lookup returns CDR1 SGHNT and CDR2 YENEEA. The CDR3 region is CASSFGVTINEQFF. CDR3 coding DNA: TGTGCCAGCAGCTTTGGGGTCACGATCAATGAGCAGTTCTTC. The full variable domain, rest sourced from reference TRBV11-3 and TRBJ2-1, is EAGVVQSPRYKIIEKKQPVAFWCNPISGHNTLYWYLQNLGQGPELLIRYENEEAVDDSQLPKDRFSAERLKGVDSTLKIQPAELGDSAVYLCASSFGVTINEQFFGPGTRLTVL.

This clone appeared a single time. J is TRBJ1-4 and V is TRBV7-2; 10 bases are shared with TRBD1. CDR1 and CDR2 (germline): SGHTA, FQGNSA. This CDR3 has 15 amino acids. Trimming removed 4 bases from V and 6 bases from J; junction bases left unmatched: 5. This CDR3 is CASSSTGTGDEKLFF. The CDR3 region has the DNA TGTGCCAGCAGCTCCACCGGGACAGGGGATGAAAAACTGTTTTTT.

This rearrangement joins TRBV9 to TRBJ2-3; D gene unclear. CDR3 size: 12 residues. Germline values: CDR1 SGDLS, CDR2 YYNGEE. Trimming shortened V by 0 bases and J by 8 bases, and 7 bases separated the two germline ends. CDR3 sequence reads: CASSVGDGTQYF. The DNA for the CDR3 is TGTGCCAGCAGCGTAGGAGACGGTACGCAGTATTTT.

The chain employs TRBV6-5 and TRBJ1-1; TRBD1 matches at 9 bases. Trimming at V came to 5 bases and at J to 6 bases, leaving 7 bases not matched to a gene. Per the germline V gene, CDR1 is MNHEY and CDR2 is SVGAGI. CDR3 length equals 14 residues. The DNA for the CDR3 is TGTGCCAGCAGTGAGACAGGGGGGGAGTCTGAAGCTTTCTTT. This translates into CASSETGGESEAFF.

The V and J genes are TRBV7-8 and TRBJ1-2; TRBD1 matches at 7 bases. Germline loops: CDR1 SGHVS, CDR2 FQNEAQ. Trimming took 5 bases from V and 5 from J; bases not matched to a gene: 5. This CDR3 spans 13 amino acids. The CDR3 sequence: CASSQDRSYGYTF. In DNA, the CDR3 is TGTGCCAGCAGCCAGGACAGGTCTTATGGCTACACCTTC.

V usage is TRBV4-2 and J usage is TRBJ2-5, with D possibly being TRBD1 or TRBD2 (6 bases each). Trimming took off 2 bases at V and 4 bases at J, with 8 bases between the two ends. Per the germline V gene, CDR1 is LGHNA and CDR2 is YNFKEQ. The CDR3 totals 13 residues. The chain's CDR3 is CASSQTGAETQYF. CDR3 bases: TGTGCCAGCAGCCAAACGGGGGCAGAGACCCAGTACTTC.

The table lists this clone with a count of one. The chain uses TRBV6-6 and TRBJ1-2, with 8 bases that match TRBD1. V lost 3 bases and J lost 5; bases outside the gene matches: 2. Germline assignment: CDR1 MNHNY and CDR2 SVGAGI (reference sequence). This CDR3 spans 13 amino acids. The CDR3 DNA is TGTGCCAGCAGTTATACAGGGGGATATGGCTACACCTTC. It is translated as CASSYTGGYGYTF.

This chain links TRBV18 with TRBJ1-2; 7 bases agree with TRBD1. The germline V gene has CDR1 KGHSH and CDR2 LQKENI. J was trimmed by 7 bases and V by 1 base; bases with no gene match: 6. The CDR3 runs to 14 residues. CDR3 loop: CASSPRGTGAGYTF. CDR3 nucleotide sequence: TGTGCCAGCTCACCACGCGGAACAGGGGCTGGCTACACCTTC.